This is a list of T cell receptor beta chains from one sample in a study of low-dose radiotherapy and immunotherapy resistance in tumors. MiXCR, run by TCRdb on the reads, gives a single entry per CDR3 protein. Among 75,000 to 95,000 distinct CDR3 sequences listed, more than 8.5% were seen once. Material: PBMCs, obtained before treatment. The receptors here all came from a male donor with prostate cancer. Each CDR3 is given with its conserved first and last residue. The D gene is left open where the match is weak. Rows may omit the clone size; those that give it use once, few, many or a size class.

TRBV6-5	-	14	TRBJ2-7	-	TGTGCCAGCAGCCCCGGTGGCGGGGCCTACGAGCAGTACTTC	CASSPGGGAYEQYF
TRBV5-4	-	14	TRBJ1-1	many	TGTGCCAGCAGCTTATATTCAGATAGCGCTGAAGCTTTCTTT	CASSLYSDSAEAFF
TRBV6-6	-	12	TRBJ2-7	many	TGTGCCAGCACCGGGGCCAGGTACGAGCAGTACTTC	CASTGARYEQYF
TRBV5-1	-	16	TRBJ1-2	many	TGCGCCAGCAGCTTGGAAAGGGCAGGCGATAACTATGGCTACACCTTC	CASSLERAGDNYGYTF
TRBV7-6	TRBD2	16	TRBJ2-1	many	TGTGCCAGCAGCTTAAGTCCCAGCGGGAGCATCGGTGAGCAGTTCTTC	CASSLSPSGSIGEQFF
TRBV7-9	TRBD1	14	TRBJ2-7	many	TGTGCCAGCAGCTTAAGTGGACAGGGGGCAAAGCAGTACTTC	CASSLSGQGAKQYF
TRBV4-2	-	16	TRBJ1-4	many	TGTGCCAGCAGCCAAGACCGCGGGGGCGGTAATGAAAAACTGTTTTTT	CASSQDRGGGNEKLFF
TRBV12-3/TRBV12-4	-	15	TRBJ1-2	many	TGTGCCAGCAGTTTAGCTTTGGGGGTTAACTATGGCTACACCTTC	CASSLALGVNYGYTF
TRBV2	TRBD2	15	TRBJ2-3	-	TGTGCCAGCCCAATGGCTAGCGGGGGGAAAGATACGCAGTATTTT	CASPMASGGKDTQYF
TRBV5-5	TRBD1	16	TRBJ1-2	many	TGTGCCAGCAGCCACTTAAACGGACAGGAAGCCTATGGCTACACCTTC	CASSHLNGQEAYGYTF
TRBV29-1	-	12	TRBJ1-3	many	TGCAGCGTTGAACCCGCTGGAAACACCATATATTTT	CSVEPAGNTIYF
TRBV9	-	13	TRBJ2-2	many	TGTGCCAGCAGCGTAGCCGGAAACGGGGAGCTGTTTTTT	CASSVAGNGELFF
TRBV20-1	TRBD2	16	TRBJ2-1	many	TGCAGTGCTAGAGTGTCTAGCGGGAGATCCTACAATGAGCAGTTCTTC	CSARVSSGRSYNEQFF
TRBV6-2/TRBV6-3	-	16	TRBJ2-7	many	TGTGCCAGCAGTCCGGATATTCCCTCGCACCTCTACGAGCAGTACTTC	CASSPDIPSHLYEQYF
TRBV4-2	-	16	TRBJ1-2	many	TGTGCCAGCAGCCAAGATTTGCGCTCAGCTGAATATGGCTACACCTTC	CASSQDLRSAEYGYTF
TRBV20-1	-	12	TRBJ2-7	many	TGCAGTGCGCTACAGGGGGGGGACGAGCAGTACTTC	CSALQGGDEQYF
TRBV30	TRBD1	12	TRBJ2-7	many	TGTGCCCACGGGGCAGGGGGCTACGAGCAGTACTTC	CAHGAGGYEQYF
TRBV4-2	-	16	TRBJ1-5	many	TGTGCCAGCAGCCAAGACCCACAGGGAGGCAATCAGCCCCAGCATTTT	CASSQDPQGGNQPQHF
TRBV20-1	TRBD2	14	TRBJ2-1	many	TGCAGTGCTGGTAGCGGGAGGGCCCCCAATGAGCAGTTCTTC	CSAGSGRAPNEQFF
TRBV18	-	16	TRBJ2-2	many	TGTGCCAGCTCACCATTAGGGCCGCCGGGCACCGGGGAGCTGTTTTTT	CASSPLGPPGTGELFF
TRBV28	TRBD1	14	TRBJ2-7	few	TGTGCCAGCAGTGGACAGGGGCCGACCTACGAGCAGTACTTC	CASSGQGPTYEQYF
TRBV28	-	13	TRBJ2-2	-	TGTGTAGCCGAGACAGGGAACACCGGGGAGCTGTTTTTT	CVAETGNTGELFF
TRBV28	-	14	TRBJ1-2	many	TGTGCCAGCGAGTCAGCGGGGGCGAGCTATGGCTACACCTTC	CASESAGASYGYTF
TRBV11-2	TRBD1	15	TRBJ1-4	many	TGTGCCAGCAGCTCCGGACAGGTCCCTAATGAAAAACTGTTTTTT	CASSSGQVPNEKLFF